This T cell receptor (beta chain) was recovered during a study of T cells in Graves' hyperthyroidism and ophthalmopathy. TCR beta CDR3 regions were amplified from RNA transcripts. HTBI primers drove first-round RT-PCR of the TCR CDR3. Via MiXCR, TCRdb re-called the multiplex PCR reads, giving one row per CDR3 protein. This sample has about 540,000 distinct CDR3 sequences, with about half found just once. There are 15 residues in the CDR3. The germline V gene encodes CDR1 SNHLY and CDR2 FYNNEI. The J segment lost 2 bases and the V segment lost 6 bases, leaving 8 bases of the junction unmatched. Sequenced material: peripheral blood or thyroid tissue (not recorded which). V is TRBV2 and J is TRBJ2-5; 8 nucleotides align to TRBD1. The clonotype originates from a woman younger than 30 with Graves' hyperthyroidism. Here the CDR3 reads CASSQGGQAQETQYF. The CDR3 DNA reads as TGTGCCAGCAGCCAGGGGGGACAGGCACAAGAGACCCAGTACTTC.